These T cell receptor beta chains were read from a single sample in a study of cytomegalovirus exposure and HLA in healthy donors. Libraries were prepared by immunoSEQ multiplex PCR; TCRdb keeps only in-frame clonotypes and omits some of them. This sample's table has about 34,000 clones. The sample taken for sequencing was PBMCs. These receptors were taken from a woman in her thirties or forties in good health and CMV-seropositive. The CDR3 runs from the conserved cysteine through the conserved F or W. The order of the fields is V gene, J gene, D gene, CDR3 DNA, CDR3 protein. D genes are given only for firm matches.

v_gene: TRBV7-3; j_gene: TRBJ2-7; d_gene: TRBD1; CDR3nt: TGTGCCAGCACCCAACCCGGGACAGGGGAAGCCTACGAGCAGTACTTC; CDR3aa: CASTQPGTGEAYEQYF
v_gene: TRBV5-1; j_gene: TRBJ1-2; d_gene: TRBD1; CDR3nt: TGCGCCAGCAGCTTGACCTTGGGACAGCGAGCTAACTATGGCTACACCTTC; CDR3aa: CASSLTLGQRANYGYTF
v_gene: TRBV7-9; j_gene: TRBJ2-7; d_gene: TRBD1; CDR3nt: TGTGCCAGCAGCCCCCCCTCCCAGGGGGCAAGCTACGAGCAGTACTTC; CDR3aa: CASSPPSQGASYEQYF
v_gene: TRBV29-1; j_gene: TRBJ1-5; d_gene: .; CDR3nt: TGCAGCGTGGCACAGAATCCGGATCAGCCCCAGCATTTT; CDR3aa: CSVAQNPDQPQHF
v_gene: TRBV2; j_gene: TRBJ2-1; d_gene: TRBD1; CDR3nt: TGTGCCAGCAGTCAGGGGGTTGGGGATGAGCAGTTCTTC; CDR3aa: CASSQGVGDEQFF
v_gene: TRBV6-5; j_gene: TRBJ2-2; d_gene: TRBD1; CDR3nt: TGTGCCAGCAGTTACACCTTGACAGGGGGCGCCGGGGAGCTGTTTTTT; CDR3aa: CASSYTLTGGAGELFF
v_gene: TRBV10-1; j_gene: TRBJ2-2; d_gene: TRBD1; CDR3nt: TGCGCCAGCAGTGATGGGGACAGCACCGGGGAGCTGTTTTTT; CDR3aa: CASSDGDSTGELFF
v_gene: TRBV6-1; j_gene: TRBJ1-2; d_gene: TRBD1; CDR3nt: TGTGCCAGCAACCCCGGGACAGCCCTCTATGGCTACACCTTC; CDR3aa: CASNPGTALYGYTF
v_gene: TRBV2; j_gene: TRBJ2-1; d_gene: TRBD1; CDR3nt: TGTGCCAGCAGCAGGACAGGCCTAGGCTCCAATGAGCAGTTCTTC; CDR3aa: CASSRTGLGSNEQFF
v_gene: TRBV4-3; j_gene: TRBJ2-1; d_gene: .; CDR3nt: TGCGCCAGCAGCCGTCTTCGAGGAGCGGGTGATGAGCAGTTCTTC; CDR3aa: CASSRLRGAGDEQFF
v_gene: TRBV7-8; j_gene: TRBJ2-7; d_gene: .; CDR3nt: TGTGCCAGCAGCTCGCACCGGGGTCCAGGCTCCCCCGGGCAGTACTTC; CDR3aa: CASSSHRGPGSPGQYF
v_gene: TRBV27; j_gene: TRBJ2-7; d_gene: TRBD1; CDR3nt: TGTGCCAGCAGCCTAACCCGCCCCGGGACAGGGATCTACGAGCAGTACTTC; CDR3aa: CASSLTRPGTGIYEQYF
v_gene: TRBV6-1; j_gene: TRBJ2-7; d_gene: TRBD1; CDR3nt: TGTGCCAGCAGTGAAGTTACAGGGGACGCCTACGAGCAGTACTTC; CDR3aa: CASSEVTGDAYEQYF
v_gene: TRBV6-1; j_gene: TRBJ1-6; d_gene: .; CDR3nt: TGTGCCAGCAGGGACAGCCTCTATAATTCACCCCTCCACTTT; CDR3aa: CASRDSLYNSPLHF
v_gene: TRBV5-1; j_gene: TRBJ2-1; d_gene: .; CDR3nt: TGCGCCAGCAGCAGAACCGGGACACTTGAAATCAATGAGCAGTTCTTC; CDR3aa: CASSRTGTLEINEQFF
v_gene: TRBV30; j_gene: TRBJ2-4; d_gene: .; CDR3nt: TGTGCCTGGAGTACAGGGGCCAAAAACATTCAGTACTTC; CDR3aa: CAWSTGAKNIQYF
v_gene: TRBV19; j_gene: TRBJ2-7; d_gene: TRBD1; CDR3nt: TGTGCCAGTAGTACAACACCCGGGACAGGGATTTACGAGCAGTACTTC; CDR3aa: CASSTTPGTGIYEQYF